This T cell receptor beta chain was retrieved from a study of patients and donors after allogeneic stem cell transplantation. V was clipped by 0 bases and J by 2 bases, with 6 bases between them. The CDR3 covers 13 residues. Germline lookup yields CDR1 DFQATT and CDR2 SNEGSKA (reference sequence). Each CDR3 protein is one row after TCRdb ran MiXCR on the RT-PCR reads. The sample lists approximately 160,000 distinct CDR3 sequences; 24% were seen once. Sequenced material: blood, either unsorted or a sorted T cell fraction (not recorded which). This TCR was sampled from a human donor who was either an allogeneic HSCT recipient or a stem cell or donor lymphocyte infusion donor (not recorded which). It is not recorded whose cells these are; they may come from a transplant donor. V usage is TRBV20-1 and J usage is TRBJ2-3, with D unclear. The CDR3, as DNA: TGCAGTGCTAGAGAGGCTAACACAGATACGCAGTATTTT. This translates into CSAREANTDTQYF.